One sample yielded the 29 T cell receptor beta chains listed below, sequenced in a study of blood T cells in healthy people across ages. Primed by a sample-barcoded 5' primer and a J-beta primer mix, a second PCR proceeded for about 7 to 11 cycles. TCRdb independently ran MiXCR on the 5' RACE reads; one entry per CDR3 protein. The table includes 760,000 or so distinct CDR3 sequences, more than 20% detected once. The sample also formed part of further work on T cells of mothers and their children.

Sequencing input: blood. Receptors originate from a boy aged 5-17 years in good health.

The chain carries TRBV20-1 and TRBJ1-1; D uncertain. Germline values: CDR1 DFQATT, CDR2 SNEGSKA (reference sequence). The CDR3 has 11 residues. V lost 4 bases and J 1 base, leaving 4 bases between the germline ends. CDR3 region: CSATRNTEAFF. CDR3 sequence (DNA): TGCAGTGCTACCCGGAACACTGAAGCTTTCTTT.

This clonotype turned up a few times. The V and J genes are TRBV12-3 or TRBV12-4 and TRBJ2-1; D gene ambiguous. V was clipped by 6 bases and J by 0 bases, with 12 bases between them. The CDR3 loop spans 15 amino acids. This CDR3 is CASRLQEGSYNEQFF. CDR3 DNA: TGTGCCAGCAGGCTCCAGGAAGGCTCCTACAATGAGCAGTTCTTC.

This clonotype came up a few times. The chain has TRBV6-1 and TRBJ2-5; D gene unclear. The germline V and J ends were trimmed by 6 bases and 0 bases, with 11 bases remaining between them. Germline assignment: CDR1 MNHNS and CDR2 SASEGT. The length of the CDR3 is 14 residues. Written as DNA, the CDR3 is TGTGCCAGCAGCCACACACAGTACCAAGAGACCCAGTACTTC. Residues: CASSHTQYQETQYF.

There are many counts of this clonotype. The chain combines TRBV12-3 or TRBV12-4 with TRBJ2-2; TRBD1 matches 10 bases. V lost 5 bases, J lost 6 bases, and 3 bases stayed unmatched. The CDR3 totals 14 residues. The CDR3 sequence is CASSTGQGAGELFF. The CDR3 nucleotides read TGTGCCAGCAGTACTGGACAGGGGGCCGGGGAGCTGTTTTTT.

This clonotype was seen just once. The CDR3 DNA reads as TGTGCCAGCAGCGTAGCTCCAGCGGGTGAGCAGTACTTC. The encoded protein is CASSVAPAGEQYF. The chain couples TRBV9 to TRBJ2-7, with D maybe TRBD2 (6 bases). Trimming stripped 0 bases from V and 7 bases from J, with 11 bases between. The CDR3 runs to 13 residues. CDR1 and CDR2 (germline): SGDLS, YYNGEE.

Only a few counts were recorded for this clonotype. A read error is possible here, since a much larger clone lies one base away. This chain links TRBV4-2 with TRBJ1-3; the D is unclear. CDR1 is LGHNA, CDR2 YNFKEQ, per germline. The CDR3 length is 15 residues. The CDR3 DNA follows: TGTGTCAGCAGCCAAGATAAGAGCTCTGGAAACACCATATATTTT. This codes for CVSSQDKSSGNTIYF.

This chain joins TRBV5-1 and TRBJ2-5; 9 nucleotides line up with TRBD1. The DNA end is a closer match to TRBJ2-7, so the J assignment may be wrong. Looked up from germline, CDR1 is SGHRS and CDR2 is YFSETQ. The CDR3 is 15 amino acids. The CDR3 DNA reads as TGCGCCAGCAGGACGGGACAGGGAAGCTCCTACGAGCAGTACTTC. Amino acids: CASRTGQGSSYEQYF.

The chain employs TRBV20-1 and TRBJ2-5; 10 nucleotides align to TRBD1. The J call may be in error: the DNA end matches TRBJ2-7 better. The CDR3 runs 13 residues. Germline values: CDR1 DFQATT, CDR2 SNEGSKA (reference sequence). The CDR3 nucleotides read TGCAGCAAACCGGGACAGGGGTCCAACGAGCAGTACTTC. Amino acid sequence: CSKPGQGSNEQYF.

The chain recombines TRBV2 with TRBJ1-3; D possibly corresponds to TRBD1 (5 bases). Germline assignment: CDR1 SNHLY and CDR2 FYNNEI. The CDR3 has 13 amino acids. V lost 0 bases and J 9 bases, leaving 9 bases between the germline ends. In DNA, the CDR3 is TGTGCCAGCAGTGAAGCGGCAGGGAGCACCATATATTTT. It translates to CASSEAAGSTIYF.

This clonotype was counted between two and nine times. DNA of the CDR3: TGTGCCAGCAGCCCAGCGGGAGGTTACCACGAGCAGTACTTC. Residues: CASSPAGGYHEQYF. The chain links TRBV3-1 to TRBJ2-5; 9 bases fit TRBD2. The DNA end lines up better with TRBJ2-7; the J call may be wrong. Germline V CDR1 and CDR2: LGHDT, YNNKEL (reference sequence). The CDR3 loop spans 14 amino acids.

This CDR3 reads CASSDPTGRREKLFF. The CDR3 DNA follows: TGTGCCAGCAGCGACCCTACAGGGAGGAGGGAAAAACTGTTTTTT. The J gene is TRBJ1-4, the V gene TRBV9, with D perhaps matching TRBD1 (6 bases). Germline CDR1 is SGDLS and CDR2 is YYNGEE. This CDR3 comprises 15 residues. V shed 3 bases and J shed 8 bases, with 17 bases lying between them.

This clonotype was counted a few times. The V gene is TRBV21-1, the J gene TRBJ2-5; the D call of TRBD1 is as the table states it, not checked on the DNA. TRBV21-1 is listed as a pseudogene. The CDR3 consists of 15 residues. CDR3 region: CASRNPKWHVLGKLF. The CDR3 nucleotides read TGTGCCAGCAGGAACCCTAAATGGCACGTCCTGGGAAAACTCTTC.

J is TRBJ2-5 and V is TRBV6-5; 7 bases match TRBD1. Germline-derived CDR1 and CDR2 are MNHEY and SVGAGI. The junction had 7 bases not matched to a gene; V was cut back by 6 bases and J by 0 bases. This CDR3 has 15 residues. In DNA, the CDR3 is TGTGCCAGCAGAGATCGACAGGGAAACCAAGAGACCCAGTACTTC. Translated, it gives CASRDRQGNQETQYF.

The genes are TRBV27 and TRBJ1-5; D is perhaps TRBD1 (5 bases). V was shortened by 7 bases and J by 0 bases, with 19 bases between the two germline ends. The CDR3 length is 17 residues. Germline V lookup: CDR1 MNHEY, CDR2 SMNVEV (reference sequence). Here the CDR3 DNA reads TGTGCCAGCAAATCAAGATCTGGGGGTTATAGCAATCAGCCCCAGCATTTT. Amino acids: CASKSRSGGYSNQPQHF.

In this sample, this clonotype turned up many times. V and J are TRBV10-3 and TRBJ2-1; 9 nucleotides align to TRBD2. CDR3 size: 15 residues. The ends lost 11 bases at V and 5 bases at J; junction bases unmatched: 13. CDR1 is ENHRY and CDR2 is SYGVKD in the germline V gene. Here the CDR3 reads CALARRGGLDNEQFF. The CDR3 DNA is TGTGCCCTCGCCCGGCGGGGGGGGCTTGACAATGAGCAGTTCTTC.

The chain joins TRBV20-1 to TRBJ2-3, with a possible D match to TRBD2 (5 bases). Germline lookup yields CDR1 DFQATT and CDR2 SNEGSKA (reference sequence). Trimming cost V 5 bases and J 3 bases, with 9 bases left between them. The CDR3 has 12 amino acids. As DNA, the CDR3 is TGCAGTGCTGCGAGGGAGACAGATACGCAGTATTTT. Translating gives CSAARETDTQYF.

The chain has TRBV29-1 and TRBJ1-3, with no clear D. CDR1 and CDR2 from the germline V gene are SQVTM and ANQGSEA. CDR3 length equals 14 residues. The CDR3: CSCSQTTSGNTIYF. In DNA, the CDR3 is TGCAGTTGCAGCCAAACGACCTCTGGAAACACCATATATTTT.

This clonotype was seen a few times. The chain carries TRBV20-1 and TRBJ1-6, with TRBD1 matching 7 bases. V lost 0 bases to trimming and J lost 7 bases; unmatched junction nucleotides: 9. CDR1 and CDR2 from the germline V gene are DFQATT and SNEGSKA (reference sequence). CDR3 length: 16 residues. The CDR3 DNA is TGCAGTGCTAGAGATAGCAGGGGGAGCCCAAATTCACCCCTCCACTTT. Translating gives CSARDSRGSPNSPLHF.

This clonotype turned up a few times. CDR3 coding DNA: TGTGCCAGCAGTGTGAATCTAGCGGCCGGGGGCGAGCAGTACTTC. Encoded protein: CASSVNLAAGGEQYF. The V and J genes are TRBV2 and TRBJ2-7, with 7 nucleotides matching TRBD2. Germline V lookup: CDR1 SNHLY, CDR2 FYNNEI. V shed 4 bases, J shed 6 bases, and the junction held 12 bases outside the gene matches. The CDR3 extends over 15 amino acids.

This clonotype has just a few counts. This chain links TRBV7-8 with TRBJ2-5, with 11 bases fitting TRBD1. The J call may not be correct, given that the DNA end is closer to TRBJ2-7. Germline-derived CDR1 and CDR2 are SGHVS and FQNEAQ. CDR3 size: 19 residues. CDR3 coding DNA: TGTGCCAGCAGCCTCCCGGGACAGGGGGTGCGGGAGGGCTCCTACGAGCAGTACTTC. Its translation: CASSLPGQGVREGSYEQYF.

This clonotype has only a few counts. The CDR3 bases are TGTGCCAGCAGCCTTTCTCAGAGGTTCCAAGAGACCCAGTACTTC. Translating gives CASSLSQRFQETQYF. This sequence joins TRBV7-9 and TRBJ2-5; D is unclear. The CDR3 length is 15 residues. The germline CDR1 and CDR2 sequences are SEHNR and FQNEAQ (reference sequence). With 5 bases removed from V and 1 base from J, the gap between germline ends came to 14 bases.

The genes are TRBV13 and TRBJ2-1, with D possibly called TRBD1 or TRBD2 (6 bases each). The V gene's germline CDR1 is PRHDT and CDR2 FYEKMQ (reference sequence). With 5 bases removed from V and 7 bases from J, the gap between germline ends came to 15 bases. The CDR3 totals 14 residues. The CDR3 sequence: CASSPGGVLNEQFF. Written as DNA, the CDR3 is TGTGCCAGCAGCCCCGGGGGCGTATTGAATGAGCAGTTCTTC.

The rearrangement links TRBV9 to TRBJ2-2; 8 positions agree with TRBD2. Germline-derived CDR1 and CDR2 are SGDLS and YYNGEE. This CDR3 has 14 residues. Trimming removed 6 bases from V and 1 base from J; junction bases left unmatched: 2. The CDR3 region is CASNAGGNTGELFF. For the CDR3, the DNA is TGTGCCAGCAATGCGGGGGGGAACACCGGGGAGCTGTTTTTT.

The chain links TRBV12-3 or TRBV12-4 to TRBJ1-5; unclear D gene. This CDR3 is 17 amino acids long. V lost 0 bases and J lost 0, with 12 bases in between. The CDR3 nucleotides read TGTGCCAGCAGTTTAGCGCTAGGTTTTTATAGCAATCAGCCCCAGCATTTT. Protein product: CASSLALGFYSNQPQHF.

This clonotype was seen more than once but under ten times. The chain employs TRBV20-1 and TRBJ1-2; 8 nucleotides match TRBD1. V shed 7 bases and J 1 base; nucleotides not matched to a gene: 11. The CDR3 has 15 residues. CDR1 and CDR2 (germline): DFQATT, SNEGSKA (reference sequence). The CDR3 reads CSGLTTGANNYGYTF. The CDR3 DNA follows: TGCAGTGGACTTACGACAGGGGCCAATAACTATGGCTACACCTTC.

The CDR3 DNA is TGTGCCATCAGAAGACAGGGGGAGGGGGCCAAAAACATTCAGTACTTC. Protein product: CAIRRQGEGAKNIQYF. This chain joins TRBV10-3 and TRBJ2-4; TRBD1 agrees at 9 bases. Germline V gene sequence: CDR1 ENHRY, CDR2 SYGVKD. The CDR3 totals 16 residues. V was pared by 6 bases and J by 1 base, with 7 bases of the junction left unmatched.

The gene calls are TRBV6-6 and TRBJ2-1; TRBD2 matches at 11 bases. The CDR3 sequence is 16 residues long. CDR1 and CDR2 (germline): MNHNY, SVGAGI (reference sequence). With V trimmed by 6 bases and J by 0 bases, 4 bases remained unmatched. The CDR3 region has the DNA TGTGCCAGCAGCACTACTAGCGGGGGCTCCTACAATGAGCAGTTCTTC. Encoded protein: CASSTTSGGSYNEQFF.

V usage is TRBV20-1 and J usage is TRBJ2-1, with TRBD2 matching over 7 bases. The germline CDR1 and CDR2 sequences are DFQATT and SNEGSKA (reference sequence). The length of the CDR3 is 16 residues. V lost 4 bases, J lost 4 bases, and 13 bases stayed unmatched. The CDR3 is CSATRDVASGYNEQFF. DNA of the CDR3: TGCAGTGCTACCAGAGATGTGGCTAGCGGATACAATGAGCAGTTCTTC.

The chain links TRBV6-6 to TRBJ1-1, with TRBD1 identical over 9 bases. Germline V lookup: CDR1 MNHNY, CDR2 SVGAGI (reference sequence). V dropped 8 bases and J dropped 4; count of bases not matched to a gene: 11. This CDR3 region has 15 residues. The CDR3 nucleotides read TGTGCCAGCGGGAACAGGGGGCGGGGAAGCACTGAAGCTTTCTTT. Translation: CASGNRGRGSTEAFF.